This entry is about one T cell receptor beta chain. The CDR3 is made up of 18 amino acids. The J segment lost 2 bases and the V segment lost 6 bases, leaving 13 bases of the junction unmatched. Per the germline V gene, CDR1 is LNHDA and CDR2 is SQIVND (reference sequence). Authors' processing steps: Amplification of reference gene primers provided the estimated nucleated cell counts. The assay was immunoSEQ multiplex PCR, and TCRdb's table has in-frame clones only and misses some. V, J and clone size were drawn from that table, and D and trimming were deduced from the DNA. The sample has over 20,000 clones, around 90% seen once; the top ten hold about 7.4%. The data stem from a study of blood T cell repertoires in COVID-19. Study details: Acute-phase and convalescent COVID-19 samples originated in the United States, Italy and Spain.

This sequence joins TRBV19 and TRBJ2-1, with 10 bases matching TRBD2. The origin of this receptor is a man between 65 and 85 years old with active COVID-19. Sequenced: peripheral blood. CDR3 sequence (DNA): TGTGCCAGTAGGGAAAGCGGGAGGGCCGATAGAGCCTACAATGAGCAGTTCTTC. It specifies CASRESGRADRAYNEQFF.